Below, 11 T cell receptor beta chains from the same sample are listed, as sequenced in a study of cytomegalovirus exposure and HLA in healthy donors. PCR primers comprised 60 Vbeta and 13 Jbeta primers. Sequencing used immunoSEQ multiplex PCR; TCRdb keeps in-frame clones, though not all of them. Among 85,000 to 120,000 clones listed, more than 70% were seen once. The sequenced sample was PBMCs. These receptors came from a male donor in good health and CMV-seropositive.

This chain uses TRBV6-5 with TRBJ1-4; 8 bases match TRBD1. The ends lost 6 bases at V and 7 bases at J; junction bases unmatched: 10. CDR1 is MNHEY, CDR2 SVGAGI, per germline. This CDR3 is built from 15 residues. The CDR3 coding sequence is TGTGCCAGCAGCCCCTGGACAGGGAAGGGTGAAAAACTGTTTTTT. This encodes CASSPWTGKGEKLFF.

CDR3 in DNA: TGTGCCAGCAGTTTCGGGACTAGTCCAGATACGCAGTATTTT. It yields the protein CASSFGTSPDTQYF. J is TRBJ2-3 and V is TRBV27, with 8 bases matching TRBD2. Germline V gives CDR1 MNHEY, CDR2 SMNVEV (reference sequence). V was pared by 3 bases and J by 4 bases, with 3 bases of the junction left unmatched. This CDR3 spans 14 amino acids.

This chain links TRBV18 with TRBJ2-1, with TRBD2 as a possible D gene (5 bases). CDR3 length: 15 residues. Germline lookup yields CDR1 KGHSH and CDR2 LQKENI. Trimming left V 2 bases short and J 5 bases short, with 13 bases between. The CDR3 nucleotides are TGTGCCAGCTCACCAGTGACTACCCTCGACAATGAGCAGTTCTTC. This codes for CASSPVTTLDNEQFF.

This clone came up a few times. J is TRBJ2-6 and V is TRBV5-4; D may be TRBD1 (6 bases). The V and J ends lost 3 bases and 7 bases respectively, with 8 bases between them. Germline V gene data show CDR1 as SGHNT and CDR2 as YYREEE (reference sequence). The CDR3 length is 13 residues. CDR3 in DNA: TGTGCCAGCAGCTCACAGGGAGCCAACGTCCTGACTTTC. Its translation is CASSSQGANVLTF.

The V and J genes are TRBV29-1 and TRBJ1-1; no firm D call. This CDR3 is 13 amino acids long. Germline V gene lookup returns CDR1 SQVTM and CDR2 ANQGSEA. V was cut by 2 bases and J by 2 bases, with 9 bases left in between. CDR3 sequence: CSVEKLLNTEAFF. CDR3 bases: TGCAGCGTTGAAAAGCTGCTCAACACTGAAGCTTTCTTT.

The chain carries TRBV5-1 and TRBJ2-7; no clear D. Germline V CDR1 and CDR2: SGHRS, YFSETQ. Trimming stripped 4 bases from V and 0 bases from J, with 8 bases between. The CDR3 consists of 13 residues. The CDR3 nucleotides read TGCGCCAGCAGCCTCTTTTCCTCCTACGAGCAGTACTTC. This translates into CASSLFSSYEQYF.

This sequence joins TRBV5-1 and TRBJ2-6; TRBD1 agrees at 7 bases. CDR3 length: 20 amino acids. V lost 9 bases and J lost 1; bases outside the gene matches: 22. Germline V gives CDR1 SGHRS, CDR2 YFSETQ. The CDR3 is CATGWVPPGQFWSGANVLTF. As DNA, the CDR3 is TGCGCCACAGGTTGGGTTCCTCCGGGACAGTTTTGGTCTGGGGCCAACGTCCTGACTTTC. Looking up the rest from reference TRBV5-1 and TRBJ2-6 gives the full variable domain: KAGVTQTPRYLIKTRGQQVTLSCSPISGHRSVSWYQQTPGQGLQFLFEYFSETQRNKGNFPGRFSGRQFSNSRSEMNVSTLELGDSALYLCATGWVPPGQFWSGANVLTFGAGSRLTVL.

This chain connects TRBV14 to TRBJ2-3; 8 nucleotides match TRBD2. The trim removed 4 bases at V and 6 bases at J, leaving 3 bases unmatched. Germline V CDR1 and CDR2: SGHDN, FVKESK. This CDR3 has 13 residues. The CDR3 nucleotides read TGTGCCAGCAGCCTGAGACTAGCGGATACGCAGTATTTT. Translation gives CASSLRLADTQYF.

In the case of this clone: One end of the junction varies from germline; a read error may be responsible. The CDR3 protein is CSSEQGYTIYF. CDR3 nucleotides: TGTTCCAGCGAACAGGGCTACACCATATATTTT. The gene calls are TRBV7-9 and TRBJ1-3; maybe TRBD1 (6 bases). Germline CDR1 reads SEHNR; CDR2 reads FQNEAQ (reference sequence). The CDR3 contains 11 residues.

The J gene is TRBJ2-1, the V gene TRBV20-1, with D hard to call. Germline CDR1 reads DFQATT; CDR2 reads SNEGSKA (reference sequence). V was trimmed by 4 bases and J by 10 bases, leaving 8 bases between them. CDR3 length: 10 amino acids. CDR3 nucleotides: TGCAGTGCTAATGATCGGGAGCAGTTCTTC. Translating gives CSANDREQFF.

The chain links TRBV9 to TRBJ1-1; TRBD1 matches at 8 bases. CDR1 SGDLS and CDR2 YYNGEE come from the germline V gene. The CDR3 spans 15 residues. Unmatched junction bases numbered 4, after V lost 2 bases and J lost 1 base. CDR3 protein: CASSVGTGANTEAFF. CDR3 nucleotide sequence: TGTGCCAGCAGCGTGGGGACAGGAGCGAACACTGAAGCTTTCTTT.